The sample holds a few counts of the clone carrying this T cell receptor delta chain. A single base is all that separates this from a far larger clone, so a read error is likely. The same CDR3 can be traced to other DNA sequences in this sample. TCRdb re-analyzed the multiplex PCR reads via CATT. Of 93,000 or so delta-chain clones listed, 0.75% to 1% were seen once; the top ten hold 9.5% to 10%. Bulk repertoires came from Vgamma9/Vdelta2+ or Vdelta2-negative gammadelta T cells flow-sorted from PBMC. V lost 3 bases, J lost 1 base, and 18 bases stayed unmatched. Germline V gene data show CDR1 as TSWWSYY and CDR2 as QGS. The CDR3 extends over 21 amino acids. This record comes from a study of γδ T cells in repeated Plasmodium falciparum infection.

The sample consisted of gamma-delta T cells from blood. The chain uses TRDV1 and TRDJ1; TRDD3 aligns across 12 bases. TCRdb records no J gene; here it was assigned by comparing the DNA to germline. This clonotype was obtained from a pool of human donors (malaria-infected and uninfected, not separated). The CDR3 loop reads CALGEPSIWGIRVSPTDKLIF. The CDR3 nucleotides are TGTGCTCTTGGGGAGCCCTCCATCTGGGGGATACGCGTATCCCCCACCGATAAACTCATCTTT.